This paragraph reports one T cell receptor beta chain. Its cognate antigen is unknown. The data stem from a study of blood T cells in healthy people across ages. Across the study: About one barcoded beta molecule per two T cells was captured by template switching. Overall study results and limits: Naive CD4+ cells and diversity were both higher in long-lived donors than in aged donors. Older age coincided with a roughly linear decline in TCR beta diversity per million T cells.

Next came a second PCR, run for roughly 7 to 12 cycles, which used a sample-barcoded 5' primer along with a J-beta primer mix. Each sample provided no less than 3 million CDR3-containing paired-end reads. Using its own MiXCR run on the 5' RACE reads, TCRdb lists one record per CDR3 protein. The sample lists roughly 1.5 million distinct CDR3 sequences, under 55% occurring once. Germline loops: CDR1 SQVTM, CDR2 ANQGSEA. The junction had 17 bases not matched to a gene; V was cut back by 4 bases and J by 4 bases. The CDR3 is 17 residues long. Sequenced input: blood. This chain joins TRBV29-1 and TRBJ2-3, with TRBD2 matching over 7 bases. The source of this sequence is a woman between 18 and 29 years old in good health. CDR3 sequence: CSVGPPHSGAGPDTQYF. The CDR3 DNA reads TGCAGCGTTGGCCCCCCCCATAGCGGAGCGGGGCCAGATACGCAGTATTTT.